This T cell receptor beta chain was obtained from a study of tumor-infiltrating lymphocytes in localized non-small cell lung cancer. The repertoire was sequenced with immunoSEQ multiplex PCR; TCRdb's copy has only in-frame clones and lacks some. Here the sample spans around 9,800 clones, roughly 80% being singletons. The CDR3 covers 20 residues. Trimming left V 6 bases short and J 0 bases short, with 30 bases between. Germline V gives CDR1 MDHEN, CDR2 SYDVKM. The rearrangement uses TRBV28 and TRBJ2-7; D possibly corresponds to TRBD1 (7 bases). The sequence was collected from a human donor with non-small cell lung cancer. The sample taken for sequencing was lung tumor tissue. CDR3 sequence reads: CASSPETGFIAALTSYEQYF. The CDR3 nucleotides read TGTGCCAGCAGCCCAGAGACAGGGTTCATAGCGGCCCTAACCTCCTACGAGCAGTACTTC.